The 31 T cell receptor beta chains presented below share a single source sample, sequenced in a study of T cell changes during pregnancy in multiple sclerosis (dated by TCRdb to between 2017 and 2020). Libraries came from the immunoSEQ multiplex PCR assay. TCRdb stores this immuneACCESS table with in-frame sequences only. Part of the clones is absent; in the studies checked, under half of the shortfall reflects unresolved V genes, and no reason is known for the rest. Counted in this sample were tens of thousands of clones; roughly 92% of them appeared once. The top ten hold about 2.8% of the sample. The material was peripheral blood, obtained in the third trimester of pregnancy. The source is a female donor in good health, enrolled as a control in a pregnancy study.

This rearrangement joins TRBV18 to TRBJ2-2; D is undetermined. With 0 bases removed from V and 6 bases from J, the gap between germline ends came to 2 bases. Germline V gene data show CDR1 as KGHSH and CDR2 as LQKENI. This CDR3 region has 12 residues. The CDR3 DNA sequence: TGTGCCAGCTCACCACCCGCCGGGGAGCTGTTTTTT. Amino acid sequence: CASSPPAGELFF.

The CDR3 DNA reads TGCGCCAGCAGCTTAACGGGACAGGGGGTCGTCGGGGAGCTGTTTTTT. This gives the protein CASSLTGQGVVGELFF. V usage is TRBV5-1 and J usage is TRBJ2-2; 11 bases map to TRBD1. Unmatched junction bases numbered 7, after V lost 2 bases and J lost 7 bases. The CDR3 totals 16 residues. In germline, CDR1 is SGHRS, CDR2 YFSETQ.

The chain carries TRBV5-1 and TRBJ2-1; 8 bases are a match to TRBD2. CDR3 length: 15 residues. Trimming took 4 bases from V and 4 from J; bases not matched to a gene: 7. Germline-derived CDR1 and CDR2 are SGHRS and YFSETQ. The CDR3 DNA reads TGCGCCAGCAGCCAGAGCGGGGGAGATTACAATGAGCAGTTCTTC. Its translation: CASSQSGGDYNEQFF.

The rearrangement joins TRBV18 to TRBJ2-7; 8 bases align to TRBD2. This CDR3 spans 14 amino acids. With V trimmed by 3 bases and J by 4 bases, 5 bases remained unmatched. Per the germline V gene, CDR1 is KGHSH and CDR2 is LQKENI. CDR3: CASSPPGGPYEQYF. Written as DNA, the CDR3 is TGTGCCAGCTCACCCCCGGGAGGGCCTTACGAGCAGTACTTC.

The CDR3 sequence: CASSPSRDSFIVYGYTF. The CDR3 bases are TGTGCCAGCAGCCCATCCCGGGACAGTTTTATAGTCTATGGCTACACCTTC. The rearrangement links TRBV11-2 to TRBJ1-2, with 7 bases lining up with TRBD1. J lost 4 bases, V lost 5 bases, and 16 bases had no gene match. The CDR3 contains 17 residues. CDR1 and CDR2 from the germline V gene are SGHAT and FQNNGV.

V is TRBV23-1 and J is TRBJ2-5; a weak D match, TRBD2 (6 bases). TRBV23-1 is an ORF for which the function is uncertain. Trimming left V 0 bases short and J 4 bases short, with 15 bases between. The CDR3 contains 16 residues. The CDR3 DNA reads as TGCGCCAGCAGTCAATCGGGGCGGGACCAGGGAGAGACCCAGTACTTC. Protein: CASSQSGRDQGETQYF.

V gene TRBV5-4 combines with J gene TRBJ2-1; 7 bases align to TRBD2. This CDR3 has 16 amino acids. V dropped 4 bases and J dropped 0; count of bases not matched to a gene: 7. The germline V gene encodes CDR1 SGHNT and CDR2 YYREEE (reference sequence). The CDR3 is CASSPAGGSSYNEQFF. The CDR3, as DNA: TGTGCCAGCAGCCCTGCCGGGGGGAGCTCCTACAATGAGCAGTTCTTC.

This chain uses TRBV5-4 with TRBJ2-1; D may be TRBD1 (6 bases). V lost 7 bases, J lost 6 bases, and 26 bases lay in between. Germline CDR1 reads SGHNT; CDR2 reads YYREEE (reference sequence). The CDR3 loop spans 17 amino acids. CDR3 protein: CASRSDSGGGLRNEQFF. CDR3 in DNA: TGTGCCAGCCGCTCGGACAGCGGTGGGGGCCTTCGCAATGAGCAGTTCTTC.

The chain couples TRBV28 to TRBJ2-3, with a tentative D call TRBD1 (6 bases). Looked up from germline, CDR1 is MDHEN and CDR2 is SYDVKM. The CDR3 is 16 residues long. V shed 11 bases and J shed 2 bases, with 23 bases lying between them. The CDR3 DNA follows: TGTGCCTCTCATCCCCCGGGGACAAAAAACACAGATACGCAGTATTTT. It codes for CASHPPGTKNTDTQYF. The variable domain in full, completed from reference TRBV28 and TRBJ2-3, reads DVKVTQSSRYLVKRTGEKVFLECVQDMDHENMFWYRQDPGLGLRLIYFSYDVKMKEKGDIPEGYSVSREKKERFSLILESASTNQTSMYLCASHPPGTKNTDTQYFGPGTRLTVL.

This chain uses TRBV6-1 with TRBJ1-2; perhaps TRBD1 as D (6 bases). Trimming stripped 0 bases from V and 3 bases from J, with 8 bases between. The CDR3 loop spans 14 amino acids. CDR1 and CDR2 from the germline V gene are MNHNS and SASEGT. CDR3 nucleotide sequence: TGTGCCAGCAGTGAAGCGCACAGGGACTATGGCTACACCTTC. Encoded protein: CASSEAHRDYGYTF.

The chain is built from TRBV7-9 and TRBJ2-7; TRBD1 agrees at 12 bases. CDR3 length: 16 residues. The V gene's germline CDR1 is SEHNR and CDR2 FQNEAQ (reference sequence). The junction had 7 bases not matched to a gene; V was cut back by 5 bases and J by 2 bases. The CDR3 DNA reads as TGTGCCAGCAGCAGGGGACAGGGGGCCGCAACCTACGAGCAGTACTTC. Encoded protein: CASSRGQGAATYEQYF.

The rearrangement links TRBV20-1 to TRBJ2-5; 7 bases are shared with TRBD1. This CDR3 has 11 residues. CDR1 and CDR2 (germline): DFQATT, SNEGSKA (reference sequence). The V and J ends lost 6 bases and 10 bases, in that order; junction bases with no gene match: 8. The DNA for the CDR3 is TGCAGTGCCACGTTGACAGGGTTCCAGTACTTC. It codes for CSATLTGFQYF.

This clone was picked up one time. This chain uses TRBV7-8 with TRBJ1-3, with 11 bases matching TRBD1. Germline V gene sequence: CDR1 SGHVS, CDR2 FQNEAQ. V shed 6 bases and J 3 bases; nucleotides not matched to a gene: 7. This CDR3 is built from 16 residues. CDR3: CASRPGQGASGNTIYF. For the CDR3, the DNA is TGTGCCAGCAGACCCGGACAGGGGGCGAGTGGAAACACCATATATTTT.

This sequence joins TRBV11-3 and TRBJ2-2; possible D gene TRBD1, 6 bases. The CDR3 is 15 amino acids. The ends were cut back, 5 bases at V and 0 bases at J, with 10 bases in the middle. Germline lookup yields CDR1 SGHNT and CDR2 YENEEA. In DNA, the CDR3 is TGTGCCAGCAGCGCTGGGGGCGCGAACACCGGGGAGCTGTTTTTT. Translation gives CASSAGGANTGELFF.

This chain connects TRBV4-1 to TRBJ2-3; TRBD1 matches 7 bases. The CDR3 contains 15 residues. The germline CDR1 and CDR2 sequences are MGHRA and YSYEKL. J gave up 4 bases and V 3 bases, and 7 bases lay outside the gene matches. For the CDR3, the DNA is TGCGCCAGCAGCCAGCAGACAGGGATATCAGATACGCAGTATTTT. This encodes CASSQQTGISDTQYF.

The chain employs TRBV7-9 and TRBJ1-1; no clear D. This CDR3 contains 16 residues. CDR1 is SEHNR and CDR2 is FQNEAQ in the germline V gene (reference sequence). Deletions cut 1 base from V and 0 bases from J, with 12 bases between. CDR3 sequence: CASSLGAGGMNTEAFF. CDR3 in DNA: TGTGCCAGCAGCTTAGGAGCCGGCGGTATGAACACTGAAGCTTTCTTT.

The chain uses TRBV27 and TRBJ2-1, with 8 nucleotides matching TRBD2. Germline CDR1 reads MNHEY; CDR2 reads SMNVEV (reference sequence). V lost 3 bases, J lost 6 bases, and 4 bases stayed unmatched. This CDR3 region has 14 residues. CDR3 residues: CASSFSLAVNEQFF. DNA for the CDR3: TGTGCCAGCAGTTTCTCACTAGCGGTCAATGAGCAGTTCTTC.

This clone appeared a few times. CDR3 nucleotides: TGTGCCAGCAGTGAGGTGGGGGGGCCCGACAATGAGCAGTTCTTC. Amino acids: CASSEVGGPDNEQFF. The rearrangement uses TRBV27 and TRBJ2-1; TRBD2 might be the D (7 bases). The CDR3 extends over 15 amino acids. V lost 5 bases to trimming and J lost 5 bases, with 16 bases between them. Looked up from germline, CDR1 is MNHEY and CDR2 is SMNVEV (reference sequence).

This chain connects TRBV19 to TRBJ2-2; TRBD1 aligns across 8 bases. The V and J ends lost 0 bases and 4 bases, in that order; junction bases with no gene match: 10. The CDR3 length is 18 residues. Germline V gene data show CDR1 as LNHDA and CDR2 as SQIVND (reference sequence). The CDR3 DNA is TGTGCCAGTAGTATAGATTGGGCAGGGGGCCCTATCACCGGGGAGCTGTTTTTT. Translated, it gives CASSIDWAGGPITGELFF.

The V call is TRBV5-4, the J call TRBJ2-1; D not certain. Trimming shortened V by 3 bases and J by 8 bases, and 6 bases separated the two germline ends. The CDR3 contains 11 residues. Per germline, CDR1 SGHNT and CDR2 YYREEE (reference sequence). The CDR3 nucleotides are TGTGCCAGCAGCTCTGCAGATGAGCAGTTCTTC. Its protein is CASSSADEQFF.

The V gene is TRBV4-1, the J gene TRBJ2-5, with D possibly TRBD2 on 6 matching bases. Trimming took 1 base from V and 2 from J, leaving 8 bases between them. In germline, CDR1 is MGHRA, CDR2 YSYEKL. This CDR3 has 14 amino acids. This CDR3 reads CASSQGSGQETQYF. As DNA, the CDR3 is TGCGCCAGCAGCCAAGGGAGCGGGCAAGAGACCCAGTACTTC.

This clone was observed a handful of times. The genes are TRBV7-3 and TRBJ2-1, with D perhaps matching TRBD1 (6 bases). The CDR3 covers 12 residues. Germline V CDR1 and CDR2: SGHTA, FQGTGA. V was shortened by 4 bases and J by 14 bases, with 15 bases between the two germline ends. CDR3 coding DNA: TGTGCCAGCAGCTCCCGGGGACACCCTGAGTTCTTC. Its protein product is CASSSRGHPEFF.

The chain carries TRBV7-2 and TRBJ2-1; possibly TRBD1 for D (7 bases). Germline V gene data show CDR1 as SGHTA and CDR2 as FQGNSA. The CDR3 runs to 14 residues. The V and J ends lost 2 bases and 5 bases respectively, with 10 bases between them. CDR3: CASSLLRGDNEQFF. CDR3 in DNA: TGTGCCAGCAGCTTACTCAGGGGGGACAATGAGCAGTTCTTC.

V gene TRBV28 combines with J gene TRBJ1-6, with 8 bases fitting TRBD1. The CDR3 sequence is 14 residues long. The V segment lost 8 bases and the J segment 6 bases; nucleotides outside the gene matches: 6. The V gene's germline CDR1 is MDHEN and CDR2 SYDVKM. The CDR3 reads CASVPGTGNSPLHF. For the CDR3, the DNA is TGTGCCAGCGTTCCCGGGACAGGTAATTCACCCCTCCACTTT.

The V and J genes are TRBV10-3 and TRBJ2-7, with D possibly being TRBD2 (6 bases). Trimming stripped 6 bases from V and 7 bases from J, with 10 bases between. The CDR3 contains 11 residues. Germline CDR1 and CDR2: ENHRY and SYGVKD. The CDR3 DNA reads TGTGCCATCAGGGGGGGTGAAGAGCAGTACTTC. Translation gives CAIRGGEEQYF.

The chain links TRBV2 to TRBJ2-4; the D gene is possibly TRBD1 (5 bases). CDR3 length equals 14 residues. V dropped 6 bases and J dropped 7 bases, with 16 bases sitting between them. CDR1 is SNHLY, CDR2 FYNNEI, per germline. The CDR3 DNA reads TGTGCCAGCAGCCCACAGGTGATGATTAACATTCAGTACTTC. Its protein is CASSPQVMINIQYF.

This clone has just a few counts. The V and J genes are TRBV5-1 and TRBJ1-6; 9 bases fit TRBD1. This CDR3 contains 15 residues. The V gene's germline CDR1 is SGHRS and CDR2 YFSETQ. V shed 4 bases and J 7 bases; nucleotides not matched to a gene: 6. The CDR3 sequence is CASSRTGAGNSPLHF. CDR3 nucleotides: TGCGCCAGCAGCCGGACAGGGGCTGGAAATTCACCCCTCCACTTT.

CDR3 nucleotides: TGTGCCAGCAGCCAAGTACTAGCGGGCAATGAGCAGTTCTTC. This encodes CASSQVLAGNEQFF. V gene TRBV14 combines with J gene TRBJ2-1; 9 nucleotides agree with TRBD2. Looked up from germline, CDR1 is SGHDN and CDR2 is FVKESK. Trimming cost V 1 base and J 6 bases; bases outside gene matches: 1. The CDR3 consists of 14 residues.

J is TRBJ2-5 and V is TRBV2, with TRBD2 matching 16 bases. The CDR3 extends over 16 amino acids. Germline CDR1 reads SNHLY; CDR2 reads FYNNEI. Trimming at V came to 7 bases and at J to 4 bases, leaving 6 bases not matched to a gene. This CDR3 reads CASKRGLAGGPETQYF. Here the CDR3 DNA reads TGTGCCAGCAAGAGGGGACTAGCGGGGGGGCCAGAGACCCAGTACTTC. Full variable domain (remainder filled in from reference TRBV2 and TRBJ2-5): EPEVTQTPSHQVTQMGQEVILRCVPISNHLYFYWYRQILGQKVEFLVSFYNNEISEKSEIFDDQFSVERPDGSNFTLKIRSTKLEDSAMYFCASKRGLAGGPETQYFGPGTRLLVL.

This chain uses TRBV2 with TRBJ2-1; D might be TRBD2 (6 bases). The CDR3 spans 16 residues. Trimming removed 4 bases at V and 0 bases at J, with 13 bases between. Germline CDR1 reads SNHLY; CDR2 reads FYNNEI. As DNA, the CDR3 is TGTGCCAGCAGTGTGTTTGGCGGGGCCTCCTACAATGAGCAGTTCTTC. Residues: CASSVFGGASYNEQFF. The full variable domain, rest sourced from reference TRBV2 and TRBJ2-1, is EPEVTQTPSHQVTQMGQEVILRCVPISNHLYFYWYRQILGQKVEFLVSFYNNEISEKSEIFDDQFSVERPDGSNFTLKIRSTKLEDSAMYFCASSVFGGASYNEQFFGPGTRLTVL.

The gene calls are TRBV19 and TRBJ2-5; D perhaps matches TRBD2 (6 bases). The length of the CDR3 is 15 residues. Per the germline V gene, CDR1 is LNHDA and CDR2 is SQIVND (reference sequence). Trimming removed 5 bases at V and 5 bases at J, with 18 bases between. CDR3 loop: CASSPREQSGETQYF. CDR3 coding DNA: TGTGCCAGTAGTCCGCGGGAACAGTCGGGGGAGACCCAGTACTTC. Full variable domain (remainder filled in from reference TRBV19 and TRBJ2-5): DGGITQSPKYLFRKEGQNVTLSCEQNLNHDAMYWYRQDPGQGLRLIYYSQIVNDFQKGDIAEGYSVSREKKESFPLTVTSAQKNPTAFYLCASSPREQSGETQYFGPGTRLLVL.